The clone carrying this T cell receptor beta chain has a single count. Its antigen is not known. The sample is drawn from a study of graft-versus-host responses after intestinal transplantation. The study, taken as a whole, reports: Allografts carried high graft-versus-host to host-versus-graft clonal ratios in patients having graft-donor T cell macrochimerism.

Generated by immunoSEQ multiplex PCR, the TCRdb table keeps only in-frame clones and is missing some. This repertoire shows about 71,000 clones, 90% to 95% found once; its top ten account for 0.53%. In germline, CDR1 is SGHRS, CDR2 YFSETQ. The CDR3 is 16 residues long. Trimming cost V 4 bases and J 3 bases; bases outside gene matches: 4. The sequencing here drew on unstimulated CD8+ T cells sorted from spleen or lymph node cells, taken before intestinal transplant. J is TRBJ1-6 and V is TRBV5-1, with 10 positions matching TRBD1. The clonotype was recovered from a human donor who received an intestinal transplant. CDR3 in DNA: TGCGCCAGCAGCCCGGGACAGGGGAACTATAATTCACCCCTCCACTTT. The encoded protein is CASSPGQGNYNSPLHF.